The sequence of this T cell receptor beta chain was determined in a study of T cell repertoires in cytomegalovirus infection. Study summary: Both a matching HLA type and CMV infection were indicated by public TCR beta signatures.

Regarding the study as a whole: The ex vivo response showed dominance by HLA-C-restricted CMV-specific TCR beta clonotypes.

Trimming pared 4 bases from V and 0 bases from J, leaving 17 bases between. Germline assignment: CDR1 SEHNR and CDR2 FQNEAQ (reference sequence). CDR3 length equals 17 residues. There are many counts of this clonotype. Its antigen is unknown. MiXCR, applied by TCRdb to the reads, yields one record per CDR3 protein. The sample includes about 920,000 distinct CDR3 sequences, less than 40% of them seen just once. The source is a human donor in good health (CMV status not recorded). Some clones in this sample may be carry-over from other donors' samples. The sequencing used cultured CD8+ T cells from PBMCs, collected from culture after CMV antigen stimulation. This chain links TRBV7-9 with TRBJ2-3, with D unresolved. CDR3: CASSYARVPYSTDTQYF. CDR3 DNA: TGTGCCAGCAGCTACGCCCGGGTCCCCTATAGCACAGATACGCAGTATTTT.